Listed below are T cell receptor beta chains from one sample, sequenced in a study of T cell repertoires in cytomegalovirus infection. One entry per CDR3 protein results from TCRdb running MiXCR on the reads. The repertoire includes approximately 770,000 distinct CDR3 sequences, almost 30% of them detected once, and roughly 14% sits in the top ten. No antigen is known for these receptors. Sample: cultured CD8+ T cells from PBMCs, taken from culture after CMV antigen stimulation. All receptors come from a human donor in good health (CMV status not recorded). Some clones in this sample may be carry-over from other donors' samples. CDR3s include the opening cysteine and the closing phenylalanine or tryptophan. D genes are given only for firm matches. Expanded clones are given a class, and other clones once, few, many or no size at all.

J: TRBJ1-2; D: TRBD1; size: few; V: TRBV19; CDR3: CASSNRDRGFGYTF; DNA: TGTGCCAGTAGTAACCGGGACAGGGGGTTTGGCTACACCTTC
J: TRBJ2-2; D: TRBD2; size: few; V: TRBV11-3; CDR3: CASSPGGADGELFF; DNA: TGTGCCAGCAGCCCCGGGGGGGCCGACGGGGAGCTGTTTTTT
J: TRBJ2-5; D: TRBD2; size: few; V: TRBV10-2; CDR3: CASTRTSGGAQETQYF; DNA: TGCGCCAGCACCAGGACTAGCGGGGGGGCCCAAGAGACCCAGTACTTC
J: TRBJ2-5; D: .; size: .; V: TRBV2; CDR3: CASSEAGARGETQYF; DNA: TGTGCCAGCAGTGAAGCGGGAGCCAGGGGAGAGACCCAGTACTTC
J: TRBJ1-1; D: TRBD1; size: many; V: TRBV7-3; CDR3: CASSLGGGSEAFF; DNA: TGTGCCAGCAGCCTCGGAGGGGGCTCTGAAGCTTTCTTT
J: TRBJ2-1; D: .; size: .; V: TRBV19; CDR3: CASSTDTYGGNEQFF; DNA: TGTGCCAGTAGTACCGACACCTATGGAGGTAATGAGCAGTTCTTC
J: TRBJ2-5; D: .; size: .; V: TRBV5-6; CDR3: CASSLAGPMETQYF; DNA: TGTGCCAGCAGCTTGGCCGGCCCTATGGAGACCCAGTACTTC
J: TRBJ1-2; D: .; size: few; V: TRBV28; CDR3: CASSPLEGRRSGYTF; DNA: TGTGCCAGCAGTCCCCTCGAGGGAAGAAGATCTGGCTACACCTTC
J: TRBJ2-1; D: .; size: .; V: TRBV19; CDR3: CASSIAGGAIYNEQFF; DNA: TGTGCCAGTAGTATAGCTGGTGGAGCTATCTACAATGAGCAGTTCTTC
J: TRBJ2-2; D: TRBD2; size: .; V: TRBV27; CDR3: CASSTPGGRTGELFF; DNA: TGTGCCAGCAGTACTCCGGGGGGGCGAACCGGGGAGCTGTTTTTT
J: TRBJ1-5; D: .; size: .; V: TRBV6-2/TRBV6-3; CDR3: CASSYQLGAAYGNQPQHF; DNA: TGTGCCAGCAGTTACCAATTGGGGGCGGCGTATGGCAATCAGCCCCAGCATTTT
J: TRBJ1-1; D: .; size: .; V: TRBV7-6; CDR3: CASSLDSSTEAFF; DNA: TGTGCCAGCAGCTTGGACTCATCCACTGAAGCTTTCTTT
J: TRBJ2-1; D: TRBD1; size: few; V: TRBV29-1; CDR3: CSVPTGSSYNEQFF; DNA: TGCAGCGTCCCGACAGGGAGCTCCTACAATGAGCAGTTCTTC
J: TRBJ1-2; D: TRBD1; size: many; V: TRBV7-2; CDR3: CASSLAGTDGYTF; DNA: TGTGCCAGCAGCCTCGCCGGGACAGATGGCTACACCTTC
J: TRBJ2-3; D: .; size: few; V: TRBV6-1; CDR3: CATLQGRGSITDTQYF; DNA: TGTGCCACCCTTCAGGGACGGGGATCAATCACAGATACGCAGTATTTT
J: TRBJ2-5; D: .; size: .; V: TRBV28; CDR3: CASSTSGIHASNLIKETQYF; DNA: TGTGCCAGCAGTACCTCAGGCATCCACGCGTCGAATCTCATTAAAGAGACCCAGTACTTC
J: TRBJ1-2; D: .; size: .; V: TRBV5-4; CDR3: CASSLGQGSLLKYGYTF; DNA: TGTGCCAGCAGCTTGGGGCAAGGGAGTTTGCTTAAGTATGGCTACACCTTC
J: TRBJ2-7; D: TRBD1; size: .; V: TRBV6-5; CDR3: CASRTGGHYEQYF; DNA: TGTGCCAGCCGAACAGGGGGCCACTACGAGCAGTACTTC
J: TRBJ1-1; D: .; size: many; V: TRBV7-9; CDR3: CASSSMGTEAFF; DNA: TGTGCCAGCAGCTCAATGGGGACTGAAGCTTTCTTT
J: TRBJ1-5; D: .; size: few; V: TRBV15; CDR3: CATSRAGNIGGRQPQHF; DNA: TGTGCCACCAGCAGAGCCGGGAACATAGGGGGGAGACAGCCCCAGCATTTT
J: TRBJ2-3; D: .; size: .; V: TRBV7-2; CDR3: CASSWDLQGSTDTQYF; DNA: TGTGCCAGCAGCTGGGACCTACAGGGTAGCACAGATACGCAGTATTTT